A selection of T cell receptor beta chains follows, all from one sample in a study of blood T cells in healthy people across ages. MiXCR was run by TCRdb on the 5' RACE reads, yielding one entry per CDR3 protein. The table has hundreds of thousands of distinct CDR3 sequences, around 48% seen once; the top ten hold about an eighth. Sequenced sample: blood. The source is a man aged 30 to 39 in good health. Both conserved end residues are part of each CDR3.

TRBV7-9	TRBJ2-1	CASSLQGASNEQFF
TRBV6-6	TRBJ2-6	CASSPGRMISGANVLTF
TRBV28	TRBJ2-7	CASSTPGTGRYEQYF
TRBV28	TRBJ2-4	CASSLSGRGPNIQYF
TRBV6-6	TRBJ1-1	CASSYSELMTEAFF
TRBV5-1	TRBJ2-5	CASSLRSGALQETQYF
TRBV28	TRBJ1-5	CAGSWGSYSNQPQHF
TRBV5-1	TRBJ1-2	CASSSQGPSGGYTF
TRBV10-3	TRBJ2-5	CAIKGLASETQYF
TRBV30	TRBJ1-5	CAWRGLSNQPQHF
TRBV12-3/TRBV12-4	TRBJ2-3	CASSIENWDPDTQYF
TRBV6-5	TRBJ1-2	CASSSSGRKLYGYTF
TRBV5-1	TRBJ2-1	CASSAGAGLVDEQFF
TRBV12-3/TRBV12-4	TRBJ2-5	CASSFGGSFGTQYF
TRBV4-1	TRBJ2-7	CASSQGQGRLSEQYF
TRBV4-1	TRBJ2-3	CASSRRLLLGLGTQYF
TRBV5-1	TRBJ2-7	CASSGAGTSGREQYF
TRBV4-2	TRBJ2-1	CASSQDQIGTSGRNEQFF
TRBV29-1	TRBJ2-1	CSVREGSYNEQFF
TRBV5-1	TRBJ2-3	CASSLVEDSSTDTQYF
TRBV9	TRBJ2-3	CASSVYYASSTDTQYF
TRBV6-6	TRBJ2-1	CASIGAIGQGLNEQFF
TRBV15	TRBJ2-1	CATSREEGGEFF
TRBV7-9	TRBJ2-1	CASSLGGTSNEQFF
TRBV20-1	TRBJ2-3	CSAREGGVSTDTQYF
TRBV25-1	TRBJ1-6	CASSEEGINNSPLHF
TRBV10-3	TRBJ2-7	CAISRGGQTYEQYF
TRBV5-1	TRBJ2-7	CASSLVGGGNHEQYF
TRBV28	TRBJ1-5	CASSFYRTGRNQPQHF
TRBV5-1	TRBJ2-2	CASSLASANTGELFF
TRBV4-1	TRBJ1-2	CASSRDRTGAYGYTF
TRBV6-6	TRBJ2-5	CASSYSAIQETQYF
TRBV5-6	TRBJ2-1	CATLQDGYNEQFF
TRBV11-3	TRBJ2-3	CASSGRLAGNTDTQYF
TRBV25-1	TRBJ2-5	CASSSRTARGWETQYF
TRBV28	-	CASSSHGPGGSYEQYF
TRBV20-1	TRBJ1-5	CSAGTVNQPQHF
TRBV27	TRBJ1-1	CASSSTVLRTEAFF
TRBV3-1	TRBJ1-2	CASSQVRGDGYTF
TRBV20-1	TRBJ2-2	CSAGDGWRGGELFF
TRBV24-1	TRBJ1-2	CATSDFGQDYGYTF
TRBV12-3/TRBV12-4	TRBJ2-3	CASTSPPQRQYF
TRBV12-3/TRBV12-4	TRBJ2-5	CASRSWQGKETQYF
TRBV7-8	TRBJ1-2	CASSLEGGGQPYGYTF
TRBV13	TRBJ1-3	CASSRPEGSIYF
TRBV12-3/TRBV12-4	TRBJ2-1	CASSRRQTHNEQFF
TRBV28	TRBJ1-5	CASRQHRNQPQHF
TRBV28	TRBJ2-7	CASSKGTGGSYEQYF
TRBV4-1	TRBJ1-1	CASRASGTTEAFF
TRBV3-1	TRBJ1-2	CASSRPGLKNYGYTF
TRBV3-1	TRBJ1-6	CAGRRAGTGSLGNNSPLHF
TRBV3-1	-	CASSQATGAPNEQYF
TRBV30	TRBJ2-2	CAWMGTYTGELFF
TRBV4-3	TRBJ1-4	CASSQVRGVRAGDEKLFF
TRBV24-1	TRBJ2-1	CATSDTGRGEQFF
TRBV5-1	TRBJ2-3	CASSFSPIGQGADTQYF
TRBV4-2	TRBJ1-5	CASSQDGGNDQPQHF
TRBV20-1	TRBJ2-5	CSANSQGIHNEQYF
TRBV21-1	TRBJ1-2	CASSKLGGREEGYTF
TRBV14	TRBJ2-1	CASSRKGDRYNEQFF